The following is a T cell receptor (beta chain) sequence with its context. This sample is drawn from a study of T-cell reconstitution after alpha-beta-depleted transplantation in children. TCRbeta library construction was performed incorporating unique molecular identifiers. TCRdb re-called the PCR reads with MiXCR, one entry per CDR3 protein. The table includes about 400,000 distinct CDR3 sequences, 20% detected once. The TCR was taken from a human donor who donated a stem cell graft to a child with acute myeloid leukemia. The sequenced sample was PBMCs from the stem cell graft donor, obtained from the stem cell graft.

The CDR3 DNA sequence: TGTGCCAGCAGTGAAGTGTGGACGTATATATCCGCCTACGAGCAGTACTTC. Its translation is CASSEVWTYISAYEQYF. This chain joins TRBV25-1 and TRBJ2-7; D gene ambiguous. Trimming pared 2 bases from V and 2 bases from J, leaving 19 bases between. CDR1 and CDR2 from the germline V gene are MGHDK and SYGVNS. This CDR3 has 17 residues.